A single sample gave rise to the 20 T cell receptor beta chains below, sequenced in a study of blood T cell repertoires in COVID-19. Assay used: immunoSEQ multiplex PCR; TCRdb lists only in-frame clones, some missing. Here the sample spans approximately 270,000 clones, about 80% being singletons. Sequences were obtained from peripheral blood. The receptor source for this set is a man aged 80 or over with acute or convalescent COVID-19.

The chain uses TRBV19 and TRBJ1-5; D might be TRBD1 (6 bases). The CDR3 is 15 amino acids. The ends were cut back, 1 base at V and 6 bases at J, with 13 bases in the middle. CDR1 and CDR2 from the germline V gene are LNHDA and SQIVND (reference sequence). The CDR3 reads CASSIGGTNGQPQHF. DNA for the CDR3: TGTGCCAGTAGTATAGGTGGGACAAACGGTCAGCCCCAGCATTTT.

The chain combines TRBV6-2 or TRBV6-3 with TRBJ1-1; TRBD1 aligns across 8 bases. The V segment lost 0 bases and the J segment 11 bases; nucleotides outside the gene matches: 8. This CDR3 is built from 14 residues. Germline V gives CDR1 MNHEY, CDR2 SVGEGT. The CDR3 DNA reads as TGTGCCAGCAGTTACTCGGGCGACAGGGGTGAGGCTTTCTTT. Its translation is CASSYSGDRGEAFF.

This chain uses TRBV19 with TRBJ2-4, with 10 bases fitting TRBD2. V shed 3 bases, J shed 0 bases, and the junction held 20 bases outside the gene matches. The CDR3 runs to 22 residues. Per germline, CDR1 LNHDA and CDR2 SQIVND (reference sequence). The CDR3 region has the DNA TGTGCCAGTAGTATGACCCCCGGACTAGCGGCCCTGAGGGGCCTAGCCAAAAACATTCAGTACTTC. This gives the protein CASSMTPGLAALRGLAKNIQYF.

This chain connects TRBV19 to TRBJ2-4; tentatively, D is TRBD1 (6 bases). The CDR3 consists of 20 residues. V shed 1 base and J shed 2 bases, with 24 bases lying between them. Germline CDR1 reads LNHDA; CDR2 reads SQIVND (reference sequence). The CDR3 reads CASSIASLGARSVSKNIQYF. CDR3 in DNA: TGTGCCAGTAGTATAGCCTCTCTGGGGGCGCGGAGTGTTTCCAAAAACATTCAGTACTTC.

This chain uses TRBV9 with TRBJ2-1; D is possibly TRBD2 (6 bases). Germline values: CDR1 SGDLS, CDR2 YYNGEE. This CDR3 is 15 amino acids long. V lost 4 bases and J lost 4, with 15 bases in between. CDR3: CASSTAGTYYNEQFF. CDR3 nucleotides: TGTGCCAGCAGCACCGCCGGGACTTATTACAATGAGCAGTTCTTC.

The V gene is TRBV2, the J gene TRBJ2-7; 9 bases map to TRBD1. Germline assignment: CDR1 SNHLY and CDR2 FYNNEI. There are 15 residues in the CDR3. V shed 6 bases and J 7 bases; nucleotides not matched to a gene: 13. The CDR3 DNA is TGTGCCAGCAGGGCACCGGGACAGGGTAGGGAAGAGCAGTACTTC. Translated: CASRAPGQGREEQYF.

This CDR3 reads CASSLGSLGTSGYNEQFF. The CDR3 coding sequence is TGTGCCAGCAGCTTGGGGTCCCTAGGGACTAGCGGATACAATGAGCAGTTCTTC. The rearrangement joins TRBV11-2 to TRBJ2-1, with 11 bases aligning to TRBD2. The germline V gene has CDR1 SGHAT and CDR2 FQNNGV. The J segment lost 4 bases and the V segment lost 3 bases, leaving 11 bases of the junction unmatched. The CDR3 spans 18 residues.

The V gene is TRBV3-1 (or the pseudogene TRBV3-2), the J gene TRBJ1-6; a possible D gene is TRBD1 (6 bases). Trimming took 1 base from V and 7 from J, leaving 17 bases between them. This CDR3 comprises 17 residues. The germline gives CDR1 LGHDT, CDR2 YNNKEL (reference sequence). The CDR3 bases are TGTGCCAGCAGCCAAGCGCGAGGGGGGGCAAGGAATTCACCCCTCCACTTT. It translates to CASSQARGGARNSPLHF.

This chain's CDR3 is CASSLGQGYGYTF. DNA for the CDR3: TGTGCCAGCAGTTTAGGCCAGGGCTATGGCTACACCTTC. The chain is built from TRBV12-3 or TRBV12-4 and TRBJ1-2; the D gene is possibly TRBD1 (5 bases). The CDR3 is made up of 13 amino acids. Trimming removed 1 base from V and 4 bases from J, with 7 bases in between.

V gene TRBV5-6 combines with J gene TRBJ1-4; TRBD1 is a possible D gene (6 bases). The CDR3 runs to 16 residues. Germline CDR1 reads SGHDT; CDR2 reads YYEEEE. Trimming took off 0 bases at V and 4 bases at J, with 13 bases between the two ends. Here the CDR3 reads CASSLALDRYNEKLFF. For the CDR3, the DNA is TGTGCCAGCAGCTTGGCCTTGGACAGATATAATGAAAAACTGTTTTTT.

This sequence joins TRBV11-2 and TRBJ2-2; 7 positions match TRBD1. The CDR3 is made up of 17 amino acids. Germline loops: CDR1 SGHAT, CDR2 FQNNGV. Trimming at V came to 4 bases and at J to 3 bases, leaving 11 bases not matched to a gene. Written as DNA, the CDR3 is TGTGCCAGCAGCTCGTATTCATACAGGGGAGACACCGGGGAGCTGTTTTTT. It encodes CASSSYSYRGDTGELFF.

This clone was seen once. The chain uses TRBV24-1 and TRBJ1-3; 9 bases match TRBD1. CDR3 length: 18 amino acids. Germline V lookup: CDR1 KGHDR, CDR2 SFDVKD. J lost 3 bases, V lost 4 bases, and 12 bases had no gene match. The CDR3 loop is CATSDGRHRGRGGNTIYF. The CDR3 DNA sequence: TGTGCCACCAGTGACGGACGGCACAGGGGGCGCGGTGGAAACACCATATATTTT.

The chain couples TRBV18 to TRBJ2-7; D is uncertain. Trimming pared 3 bases from V and 6 bases from J, leaving 9 bases between. CDR3 size: 12 residues. In germline, CDR1 is KGHSH, CDR2 LQKENI. The CDR3 nucleotides read TGTGCCAGCTCACCCAGAACGGGCGAGCAGTACTTC. Its protein product is CASSPRTGEQYF.

The gene calls are TRBV11-2 and TRBJ1-2; D is undetermined. The CDR3 is made up of 12 amino acids. With 8 bases removed from V and 5 bases from J, the gap between germline ends came to 12 bases. Germline V gene sequence: CDR1 SGHAT, CDR2 FQNNGV. CDR3 sequence reads: CASSRVGYGYTF. Written as DNA, the CDR3 is TGTGCCAGCTCGAGGGTAGGGTATGGCTACACCTTC.

This chain joins TRBV6-1 and TRBJ2-7; D possibly corresponds to TRBD1 (6 bases). CDR3 length: 17 residues. The V end was cut by 2 bases, the J end by 2 bases, with 19 bases between. The germline V gene encodes CDR1 MNHNS and CDR2 SASEGT. The CDR3 bases are TGTGCCAGCAGTGAACGGTTGAGGCAGGGGATTACCTACGAGCAGTACTTC. Translation: CASSERLRQGITYEQYF.

The chain uses TRBV10-3 and TRBJ2-5, with TRBD1 matching 11 bases. There are 18 residues in the CDR3. V was clipped by 5 bases and J by 2 bases; unmatched bases: 13. Per the germline V gene, CDR1 is ENHRY and CDR2 is SYGVKD. The CDR3 reads CAISPHEDRGLRQETQYF. CDR3 DNA sequence: TGTGCCATCAGTCCTCACGAGGACAGGGGGCTTCGGCAAGAGACCCAGTACTTC.

This clone occurred a few times. This rearrangement joins TRBV19 to TRBJ2-7; 7 nucleotides agree with TRBD2. Germline V gene data show CDR1 as LNHDA and CDR2 as SQIVND (reference sequence). CDR3 length: 14 residues. With V trimmed by 6 bases and J by 0 bases, 5 bases remained unmatched. The CDR3 DNA follows: TGTGCCAGTAGGTTCCGGGGGGACTCCTACGAGCAGTACTTC. Its protein product is CASRFRGDSYEQYF.

V gene TRBV19 combines with J gene TRBJ2-1, with 9 bases lining up with TRBD1. Germline CDR1 LNHDA, CDR2 SQIVND (reference sequence). This CDR3 comprises 15 residues. V shed 7 bases and J 1 base; nucleotides not matched to a gene: 5. The CDR3 loop reads CASTADRGSYNEQFF. CDR3 nucleotides: TGTGCCAGTACCGCGGACAGGGGTTCCTACAATGAGCAGTTCTTC.

The chain carries TRBV4-1 and TRBJ2-2; possibly TRBD2 for D (6 bases). The V and J ends lost 0 bases and 11 bases respectively, with 16 bases between them. CDR3 length: 15 residues. Germline V gene sequence: CDR1 MGHRA, CDR2 YSYEKL. The CDR3 nucleotides are TGCGCCAGCAGCCAAGAGTGGTCTAGCGCCGTTGAGCTGTTTTTT. Encoded protein: CASSQEWSSAVELFF.

The V gene is TRBV28, the J gene TRBJ1-4, with D possibly matching TRBD1 (5 bases). Looked up from germline, CDR1 is MDHEN and CDR2 is SYDVKM. The CDR3 has 17 amino acids. Trimming pared 3 bases from V and 0 bases from J, leaving 14 bases between. As DNA, the CDR3 is TGTGCCAGCAGTTTGATTACAGGCTTTGCAACTAATGAAAAACTGTTTTTT. Translation gives CASSLITGFATNEKLFF.